The entry that follows covers one TCR beta chain sequence. The repertoire was sequenced with immunoSEQ multiplex PCR; TCRdb's copy has only in-frame clones and lacks some. The sample lists over 45,000 clones, roughly 90% occurring once. V lost 7 bases and J 0 bases, leaving 13 bases between the germline ends. The CDR3 sequence is 14 residues long. Germline V gene sequence: CDR1 SGHRS, CDR2 YFSETQ. These data come from a study of T cell changes during pregnancy in multiple sclerosis. The chain employs TRBV5-1 and TRBJ1-1; tentative D call: TRBD1 (6 bases). This clonotype was sampled from a female donor with multiple sclerosis, enrolled in a pregnancy study. This specimen was peripheral blood, taken in the first trimester of pregnancy. CDR3 in amino acids: CASSQGAMNTEAFF. For the CDR3, the DNA is TGCGCCAGCTCACAGGGTGCCATGAACACTGAAGCTTTCTTT.